In this sample, the clone carrying this T cell receptor beta chain turned up once. Its specificity is not known. A much larger clone differs by one base, so this may be a read error. The entry originates in a study of T cell repertoires in cytomegalovirus infection. Across the whole study: From public TCR beta signatures came an indication of both CMV infection and matching HLA type.

From germline, CDR1 is WSHSY and CDR2 SAAADI. CDR3 size: 12 residues. TCRdb re-called the reads through MiXCR, storing one row per CDR3 protein. The sample lists about 190,000 distinct CDR3 sequences; nearly 9.5% were seen once. Study conclusions and caveats: Predominance within the ex vivo response was attributable to HLA-C-restricted CMV-specific TCR beta clonotypes.

The specimen sequenced was PBMCs. The source of this sequence is a human donor in good health (CMV status not recorded). Some clones in this sample may be carry-over from other donors' samples. This chain joins TRBV10-2 and TRBJ1-5; possible D gene TRBD1, 5 bases. The CDR3 nucleotides are TGCGCCAGCAGTGAGAGGGGTCAGCCCCAGCGTTTT. Translation: CASSERGQPQRF.